A single sample is the source of the 21 T cell receptor beta chains below, sequenced in a study of blood T cell repertoires in COVID-19. Here immunoSEQ multiplex PCR was the method, and the copy in TCRdb shows in-frame clones only, minus some. The sample has about 36,000 clones, roughly 78% seen once. Sequenced sample: peripheral blood. The receptors stem from a man in his 60s with acute or convalescent COVID-19.

The chain recombines TRBV30 with TRBJ2-3; D gene uncertain. The CDR3 is 14 amino acids. With 3 bases removed from V and 1 base from J, the gap between germline ends came to 11 bases. The germline gives CDR1 GTSNPN, CDR2 SVGIG (reference sequence). The CDR3 DNA sequence: TGTGCCTGGAGAGGCAGCCGGGGCACAGATACGCAGTATTTT. It codes for CAWRGSRGTDTQYF.

This sequence joins TRBV24-1 and TRBJ2-3, with D tentatively TRBD2 (5 bases). Deletions cut 0 bases from V and 1 base from J, with 10 bases between. Germline values: CDR1 KGHDR, CDR2 SFDVKD. There are 16 residues in the CDR3. In nucleotides, the CDR3 is TGTGCCACCAGTGATTTGCAGTTCGGGGGCACAGATACGCAGTATTTT. This sequence encodes CATSDLQFGGTDTQYF.

V gene TRBV12-3 or TRBV12-4 combines with J gene TRBJ2-5; no clear D gene. This CDR3 contains 11 residues. Trimming removed 4 bases from V and 5 bases from J, with 5 bases in between. The CDR3 DNA reads TGTGCCAGCAGTTCTAGGGAGACCCAGTACTTC. Translation: CASSSRETQYF.

DNA of the CDR3: TGTGCCAGCAGCCTACCCGCCGGGACTAGGGGGAATGAGCAGTTCTTC. It yields the protein CASSLPAGTRGNEQFF. This chain links TRBV7-9 with TRBJ2-1; 8 bases map to TRBD2. In germline, CDR1 is SEHNR, CDR2 FQNEAQ (reference sequence). Losses at the gene ends were 5 bases for V and 7 bases for J; bases not matched to a gene: 13. CDR3 length: 16 residues.

This sequence joins TRBV5-1 and TRBJ1-2; 7 bases are shared with TRBD1. The CDR3 runs to 14 residues. V was clipped by 2 bases and J by 4 bases; unmatched bases: 5. The germline gives CDR1 SGHRS, CDR2 YFSETQ. The CDR3: CASSLDRATYGYTF. The DNA of the CDR3 is TGCGCCAGCAGCTTAGACAGGGCCACCTATGGCTACACCTTC.

This clone was found a few times. V and J are TRBV4-3 and TRBJ1-6; 9 nucleotides line up with TRBD1. Germline V gene sequence: CDR1 LGHNA, CDR2 YSLEER. The CDR3 extends over 16 amino acids. V gave up 3 bases and J gave up 6 bases; unmatched junction bases: 6. CDR3 in amino acids: CASSHVTGGSNSPLHF. DNA for the CDR3: TGCGCCAGCAGCCATGTTACAGGGGGCTCTAATTCACCCCTCCACTTT.

The V call is TRBV6-2 or TRBV6-3, the J call TRBJ2-7; TRBD2 matches 7 bases. CDR1 is MNHEY, CDR2 SVGEGT, per germline. The V segment lost 0 bases and the J segment 2 bases; nucleotides outside the gene matches: 7. The CDR3 runs to 16 residues. The CDR3 DNA reads TGTGCCAGCAGTTACTCGTTGCGGGAGATAGCCTACGAGCAGTACTTC. Amino acid sequence: CASSYSLREIAYEQYF.

This sequence joins TRBV5-1 and TRBJ1-3; D is uncertain. The CDR3 runs 16 residues. The V gene's germline CDR1 is SGHRS and CDR2 YFSETQ. Trimming took off 0 bases at V and 0 bases at J, with 10 bases between the two ends. The CDR3 nucleotides read TGCGCCAGCAGCTTGGGAGGGCTTCTCTCTGGAAACACCATATATTTT. Translating gives CASSLGGLLSGNTIYF.

This sequence joins TRBV4-2 and TRBJ2-5; TRBD1 agrees at 8 bases. V lost 8 bases, J lost 1 base, and 3 bases stayed unmatched. The CDR3 runs to 13 residues. CDR1 and CDR2 (germline): LGHNA, YNFKEQ. The CDR3 nucleotides read TGTGCCAGCGGCACAGGGGGCCAAGAGACCCAGTACTTC. This gives the protein CASGTGGQETQYF.

V gene TRBV11-3 combines with J gene TRBJ2-7; 8 nucleotides match TRBD2. The CDR3 is made up of 14 amino acids. With 3 bases clipped from V and 5 bases from J, the junction kept 6 bases outside the gene matches. Germline loops: CDR1 SGHNT, CDR2 YENEEA. The CDR3 DNA is TGTGCCAGCAGCTTGAGCGGGAGTCTCGACGAGCAGTACTTC. Translation: CASSLSGSLDEQYF.

This clone appeared many times. The rearrangement joins TRBV14 to TRBJ2-7; D may be TRBD2 (6 bases). This CDR3 is 13 amino acids long. V lost 2 bases to trimming and J lost 7 bases, with 12 bases between them. Germline assignment: CDR1 SGHDN and CDR2 FVKESK. This CDR3 reads CASSQLPGAEQYF. The CDR3 DNA reads as TGTGCCAGCAGCCAATTACCGGGAGCAGAGCAGTACTTC. The full variable domain, rest sourced from reference TRBV14 and TRBJ2-7, is EAGVTQFPSHSVIEKGQTVTLRCDPISGHDNLYWYRRVMGKEIKFLLHFVKESKQDESGMPNNRFLAERTGGTYSTLKVQPAELEDSGVYFCASSQLPGAEQYFGPGTRLTVT.

This chain joins TRBV5-8 and TRBJ1-6; D might be TRBD1 (5 bases). The CDR3 consists of 12 residues. Germline-derived CDR1 and CDR2 are SGHTS and YDEGEE. The V end was cut by 7 bases, the J end by 10 bases, with 12 bases between. The chain's CDR3 is CASGGGGSPLHF. The DNA of the CDR3 is TGTGCCAGCGGAGGTGGGGGGTCACCCCTCCACTTT.

The CDR3 DNA is TGTGCCAGTAGTTCCCGGACAGGGGGCTACCACACTGAAGCTTTCTTT. It yields the protein CASSSRTGGYHTEAFF. The chain couples TRBV19 to TRBJ1-1, with 11 bases that match TRBD1. Trimming removed 5 bases from V and 3 bases from J; junction bases left unmatched: 8. Germline CDR1 LNHDA, CDR2 SQIVND (reference sequence). The CDR3 length is 16 residues.

This chain joins TRBV12-3 or TRBV12-4 and TRBJ2-7; no reliable D call. V lost 3 bases, J lost 6 bases, and 9 bases lay in between. This CDR3 is built from 12 residues. This chain's CDR3 is CASSFLMVEQYF. The CDR3 DNA reads TGTGCCAGCAGTTTCCTAATGGTCGAGCAGTACTTC.

CDR3 sequence: CASSLAGQGGFGELFF. The DNA for the CDR3 is TGCGCCAGCAGCTTGGCGGGCCAGGGGGGCTTCGGGGAGCTGTTTTTT. The chain couples TRBV5-1 to TRBJ2-2; D may be TRBD1 (7 bases). The V gene's germline CDR1 is SGHRS and CDR2 YFSETQ. Trimming removed 0 bases from V and 7 bases from J, with 16 bases in between. The CDR3 is 16 amino acids.

V is TRBV7-2 and J is TRBJ1-5; D is perhaps TRBD1 (6 bases). V was shortened by 0 bases and J by 5 bases, with 14 bases between the two germline ends. The CDR3 runs to 16 residues. Germline lookup yields CDR1 SGHTA and CDR2 FQGNSA. In DNA, the CDR3 is TGTGCCAGCAGCTTAGCGACAGGCAAACTCGATCAGCCCCAGCATTTT. Translation gives CASSLATGKLDQPQHF.

J is TRBJ1-6 and V is TRBV5-1; D ambiguous. The CDR3 is made up of 15 amino acids. V dropped 4 bases and J dropped 7 bases, with 15 bases sitting between them. Germline loops: CDR1 SGHRS, CDR2 YFSETQ. The CDR3 spells CASSNEGAVNSPLHF. In DNA, the CDR3 is TGCGCCAGCAGCAACGAAGGAGCCGTCAATTCACCCCTCCACTTT.

The chain is built from TRBV10-2 and TRBJ2-5; D ambiguous. Germline CDR1 WSHSY, CDR2 SAAADI. The V end lost 2 bases, the J end lost 3 bases, and 4 bases lay between the germline ends. CDR3 length: 12 amino acids. The CDR3: CASSEIEETQYF. CDR3 DNA sequence: TGCGCCAGCAGTGAGATAGAAGAGACCCAGTACTTC.

The CDR3 DNA is TGCAGCGTTCCCTATGGGACTAGCGGAAGAAATGAGCAGTTCTTC. It is translated as CSVPYGTSGRNEQFF. The V and J genes are TRBV29-1 and TRBJ2-1, with TRBD2 identical over 11 bases. Germline V gene sequence: CDR1 SQVTM, CDR2 ANQGSEA. Germline trimming cut 5 bases from V and 7 bases from J; bases unmatched to any gene: 10. The CDR3 spans 15 residues.

The chain joins TRBV6-5 to TRBJ1-2; 9 bases fit TRBD1. CDR1 is MNHEY, CDR2 SVGAGI, per germline. The V and J ends lost 6 bases and 4 bases, in that order; junction bases with no gene match: 6. CDR3 length equals 14 residues. CDR3 DNA: TGTGCCAGCAGCTCCGGGACAGGGACCTATGGCTACACCTTC. Translating it yields CASSSGTGTYGYTF.

The chain carries TRBV10-3 and TRBJ2-3; TRBD1 is a possible D gene (5 bases). The germline V gene has CDR1 ENHRY and CDR2 SYGVKD. The CDR3 runs 14 residues. V was pared by 6 bases and J by 5 bases, with 15 bases between. The CDR3 bases are TGTGCCATCAGCCTACAGGCGGCTGGAGATACGCAGTATTTT. It specifies CAISLQAAGDTQYF.